Below are 27 T cell receptor beta chains sequenced from a single sample in a study of shared clonotypes between healthy human individuals. Assay: immunoSEQ multiplex PCR; the TCRdb copy retains only in-frame clones and omits some. The data hold 1.6 million or so clones, with approximately 98.5% observed a single time. Input material: naive CD4+ T cells sorted from blood. Subset given: CD45RA+ positively selected. The receptors come from a man under 40 in good health.

Comments on this clone: This CDR3 is also generated by other DNA sequences in the sample. The V and J genes are TRBV15 and TRBJ2-7; D gene uncertain. Trimming took 1 base from V and 2 from J, leaving 6 bases between them. The CDR3 extends over 13 amino acids. The germline V gene has CDR1 LNHNV and CDR2 YYDKDF (reference sequence). Here the CDR3 DNA reads TGTGCCACCAGCAGAGGTCAGACCTACGAGCAGTACTTC. The encoded protein is CATSRGQTYEQYF.

The genes are TRBV28 and TRBJ1-4; D call uncertain. CDR1 and CDR2 (germline): MDHEN, SYDVKM. The CDR3 extends over 14 amino acids. Trimming pared 7 bases from V and 10 bases from J, leaving 19 bases between. DNA of the CDR3: TGTGCCAGCACCCCTCCCGGGGTCTCGGGAAAACTGTTTTTT. Its protein is CASTPPGVSGKLFF.

The DNA for the CDR3 is TGTGCCAGCTCACCCTCTCTAGCGGGACCGGGAGAGACCCAGTACTTC. This sequence encodes CASSPSLAGPGETQYF. The chain uses TRBV18 and TRBJ2-5; 9 bases match TRBD2. The J segment lost 4 bases and the V segment lost 3 bases, leaving 9 bases of the junction unmatched. Germline values: CDR1 KGHSH, CDR2 LQKENI. CDR3 size: 16 residues.

The chain recombines TRBV4-3 with TRBJ2-3; 7 nucleotides align to TRBD2. V lost 0 bases and J lost 8; bases outside the gene matches: 5. This CDR3 has 14 amino acids. CDR1 LGHNA and CDR2 YSLEER come from the germline V gene. CDR3 sequence (DNA): TGCGCCAGCAGCCAAGAAAGGACTAGTTTTACGCAGTATTTT. Its protein is CASSQERTSFTQYF.

In DNA, the CDR3 is TGTGCCAGTAGTCCCAGGGGATATGGCTACACCTTC. Its protein product is CASSPRGYGYTF. The chain uses TRBV19 and TRBJ1-2; tentative D call: TRBD1 (6 bases). The CDR3 extends over 12 amino acids. Looked up from germline, CDR1 is LNHDA and CDR2 is SQIVND (reference sequence). The V and J ends lost 5 bases and 5 bases respectively, with 9 bases between them.

This chain connects TRBV5-1 to TRBJ2-7; 7 nucleotides align to TRBD2. The CDR3 contains 16 residues. The V gene's germline CDR1 is SGHRS and CDR2 YFSETQ. V lost 5 bases and J lost 2; bases outside the gene matches: 13. This CDR3 reads CASRPGLKAGAYEQYF. The CDR3 DNA reads TGCGCCAGCAGGCCTGGGTTAAAGGCGGGAGCCTACGAGCAGTACTTC.

The chain links TRBV30 to TRBJ2-3, with unresolved D. V was clipped by 3 bases and J by 2 bases, with 9 bases between them. The germline gives CDR1 GTSNPN, CDR2 SVGIG (reference sequence). This CDR3 contains 13 residues. The CDR3 bases are TGTGCCTGGAGCGGTGGTAACACAGATACGCAGTATTTT. It codes for CAWSGGNTDTQYF. The full variable domain, with the rest looked up from reference TRBV30 and TRBJ2-3, is SQTIHQWPATLVQPVGSPLSLECTVEGTSNPNLYWYRQAAGRGLQLLFYSVGIGQISSEVPQNLSASRPQDRQFILSSKKLLLSDSGFYLCAWSGGNTDTQYFGPGTRLTVL.

The gene calls are TRBV7-2 and TRBJ1-2; TRBD1 matches at 7 bases. CDR1 is SGHTA, CDR2 FQGNSA, per germline. The length of the CDR3 is 14 residues. Losses at the gene ends were 1 base for V and 4 bases for J; bases not matched to a gene: 3. The CDR3 spells CASSLVQGGYGYTF. DNA of the CDR3: TGTGCCAGCAGCTTAGTGCAGGGGGGCTATGGCTACACCTTC.

The gene calls are TRBV25-1 and TRBJ2-7; 10 nucleotides align to TRBD2. This CDR3 region has 17 residues. V lost 10 bases, J lost 3 bases, and 18 bases stayed unmatched. The germline gives CDR1 MGHDK, CDR2 SYGVNS. CDR3 coding DNA: TGTGCCACCTCATCCCCCCTTCGACTAGCGGGTTTCTACGAGCAGTACTTC. Protein: CATSSPLRLAGFYEQYF.

The J gene is TRBJ2-1, the V gene TRBV29-1, with D perhaps assigned TRBD1 or TRBD2 (5 bases each). The CDR3 covers 13 residues. Trimming took off 3 bases at V and 8 bases at J, with 14 bases between the two ends. Per the germline V gene, CDR1 is SQVTM and CDR2 is ANQGSEA. The CDR3 coding sequence is TGCAGCGTTGACTGGGGGACGACGGATGAGCAGTTCTTC. Translating gives CSVDWGTTDEQFF.

The rearrangement links TRBV5-4 to TRBJ2-6, with 8 positions matching TRBD1. With 5 bases clipped from V and 0 bases from J, the junction kept 16 bases outside the gene matches. CDR1 is SGHNT, CDR2 YYREEE, per germline (reference sequence). The CDR3 loop spans 20 amino acids. Written as DNA, the CDR3 is TGTGCCAGCAGTCCTCCCCACAGGGACAGGTTCCCCTCTGGGGCCAACGTCCTGACTTTC. Amino acids: CASSPPHRDRFPSGANVLTF.

The chain has TRBV7-2 and TRBJ2-7; TRBD2 agrees at 9 bases. The CDR3 has 16 amino acids. Trimming at V came to 7 bases and at J to 4 bases, leaving 14 bases not matched to a gene. The germline gives CDR1 SGHTA, CDR2 FQGNSA. The CDR3 region is CASTPRGGASGYEQYF. CDR3 coding DNA: TGTGCCAGCACTCCTCGCGGGGGGGCTAGCGGTTACGAGCAGTACTTC.

In its sample, this clone was seen once. This chain uses TRBV27 with TRBJ2-7; 8 bases fit TRBD1. CDR1 is MNHEY and CDR2 is SMNVEV in the germline V gene (reference sequence). The V segment lost 5 bases and the J segment 6 bases; nucleotides outside the gene matches: 9. This CDR3 has 14 residues. In DNA form, the CDR3 reads TGTGCCAGCAGTGACCCAGGGGGCTGGGGCGAGCAGTACTTC. Residues: CASSDPGGWGEQYF.

The rearrangement uses TRBV5-6 and TRBJ2-5; D is perhaps TRBD2 (5 bases). V lost 4 bases to trimming and J lost 2 bases, with 21 bases between them. The CDR3 has 17 amino acids. Per germline, CDR1 SGHDT and CDR2 YYEEEE. In DNA form, the CDR3 reads TGTGCCAGCAGCCCCCCACCCGAGAGGGCAATGCAAGAGACCCAGTACTTC. Encoded protein: CASSPPPERAMQETQYF.

This clone has only one observation. This chain joins TRBV9 and TRBJ2-7, with 7 bases matching TRBD2. Germline loops: CDR1 SGDLS, CDR2 YYNGEE. Trimming cost V 4 bases and J 3 bases; bases outside gene matches: 10. CDR3 length: 15 residues. The DNA for the CDR3 is TGTGCCAGCAGCCCAACAGCGGGATCCCTCTACGAGCAGTACTTC. Its protein product is CASSPTAGSLYEQYF.

The table lists this clone with a count of one. V and J are TRBV9 and TRBJ1-1; 10 nucleotides match TRBD1. CDR3 length: 16 residues. After removal of 2 bases from V and 5 bases from J, the junction contained 9 bases not matched to a gene. In germline, CDR1 is SGDLS, CDR2 YYNGEE. The chain's CDR3 is CASSVRQGAGRTEAFF. Here the CDR3 DNA reads TGTGCCAGCAGCGTTAGACAGGGGGCCGGCCGGACTGAAGCTTTCTTT.

The chain employs TRBV6-5 and TRBJ2-1; 10 bases map to TRBD2. The length of the CDR3 is 15 residues. V was pared by 6 bases and J by 4 bases, with 6 bases of the junction left unmatched. Germline assignment: CDR1 MNHEY and CDR2 SVGAGI. The CDR3 reads CASRIGTSVYNEQFF. The CDR3 DNA reads TGTGCCAGCAGGATCGGGACTAGCGTTTACAATGAGCAGTTCTTC.

The V gene is TRBV7-7, the J gene TRBJ2-5; 7 bases agree with TRBD2. CDR3 length: 14 residues. V trimming: 3 bases; J trimming: 0 bases; junction bases outside the gene matches: 1. CDR1 and CDR2 from the germline V gene are SSHAT and FNYEAQ (reference sequence). This chain's CDR3 is CASSLGRDQETQYF. Written as DNA, the CDR3 is TGTGCCAGCAGCTTGGGGAGGGACCAAGAGACCCAGTACTTC. The variable domain in full, with the rest retrieved from reference TRBV7-7 and TRBJ2-5, is GAGVSQSPRYKVTKRGQDVTLRCDPISSHATLYWYQQALGQGPEFLTYFNYEAQPDKSGLPSDRFSAERPEGSISTLTIQRTEQRDSAMYRCASSLGRDQETQYFGPGTRLLVL.

The gene calls are TRBV5-1 and TRBJ2-3, with a weak D call TRBD1 (6 bases). The CDR3 loop spans 15 amino acids. With 4 bases removed from V and 3 bases from J, the gap between germline ends came to 15 bases. Per the germline V gene, CDR1 is SGHRS and CDR2 is YFSETQ. CDR3 nucleotides: TGCGCCAGCAGCCCAGGGGTAGGGGCAACAGATACGCAGTATTTT. Translated: CASSPGVGATDTQYF.

The CDR3 nucleotides are TGTGCCAGCAGTGTTCTGGTCACCTCTGGAAACACCATATATTTT. Translating gives CASSVLVTSGNTIYF. V is TRBV2 and J is TRBJ1-3, with D unclear. The CDR3 is made up of 15 amino acids. Germline V gives CDR1 SNHLY, CDR2 FYNNEI. The V end was cut by 4 bases, the J end by 0 bases, with 10 bases between. Supplemented by reference TRBV2 and TRBJ1-3, the full variable domain reads EPEVTQTPSHQVTQMGQEVILRCVPISNHLYFYWYRQILGQKVEFLVSFYNNEISEKSEIFDDQFSVERPDGSNFTLKIRSTKLEDSAMYFCASSVLVTSGNTIYFGEGSWLTVV.

V gene TRBV12-5 combines with J gene TRBJ2-5; TRBD2 might be the D (6 bases). CDR1 and CDR2 from the germline V gene are LGHNT and FRNRAP. The V end lost 4 bases, the J end lost 2 bases, and 14 bases lay between the germline ends. The CDR3 contains 15 residues. In DNA, the CDR3 is TGTGCTAGTGGTTGGGGACTTTCCACACAAGAGACCCAGTACTTC. It encodes CASGWGLSTQETQYF.

The genes are TRBV6-5 and TRBJ1-2; D ambiguous. This CDR3 is 11 amino acids long. Germline values: CDR1 MNHEY, CDR2 SVGAGI. The V end lost 9 bases, the J end lost 7 bases, and 12 bases lay between the germline ends. CDR3 in amino acids: CASRRGAGYTF. The CDR3 DNA follows: TGTGCCAGTCGCCGTGGTGCTGGCTACACCTTC.

This clone was picked up one time. This chain uses TRBV30 with TRBJ2-7; a possible D gene is TRBD2 (5 bases). The ends were cut back, 3 bases at V and 5 bases at J, with 11 bases in the middle. This CDR3 spans 12 amino acids. Germline-derived CDR1 and CDR2 are GTSNPN and SVGIG (reference sequence). The CDR3 sequence is CAWRTGIHEQYF. Written as DNA, the CDR3 is TGTGCCTGGAGGACGGGGATCCACGAGCAGTACTTC. The full variable domain, in which reference TRBV30 and TRBJ2-7 provide the parts outside the CDR3, is SQTIHQWPATLVQPVGSPLSLECTVEGTSNPNLYWYRQAAGRGLQLLFYSVGIGQISSEVPQNLSASRPQDRQFILSSKKLLLSDSGFYLCAWRTGIHEQYFGPGTRLTVT.

This chain links TRBV2 with TRBJ2-5, with a possible D match to TRBD2 (6 bases). Germline V gene data show CDR1 as SNHLY and CDR2 as FYNNEI. The CDR3 length is 13 residues. V lost 7 bases and J lost 1, with 10 bases in between. The CDR3 sequence is CASTRDFQETQYF. DNA for the CDR3: TGTGCCAGCACCCGGGACTTCCAAGAGACCCAGTACTTC.

V usage is TRBV5-1 and J usage is TRBJ2-7; the match to TRBD1 covers 9 bases. The length of the CDR3 is 15 residues. CDR1 is SGHRS, CDR2 YFSETQ, per germline. The junction had 8 bases not matched to a gene; V was cut back by 1 base and J by 6 bases. DNA for the CDR3: TGCGCCAGCAGCTTGCGCGGGGACAGGGAGAGCGAGCAGTACTTC. Translated, it gives CASSLRGDRESEQYF.

This sequence joins TRBV4-1 and TRBJ2-3, with 8 bases lining up with TRBD2. V was pared by 4 bases and J by 2 bases, with 11 bases of the junction left unmatched. The CDR3 extends over 17 amino acids. The V gene's germline CDR1 is MGHRA and CDR2 YSYEKL. CDR3 sequence: CASSPLGRGGFTDTQYF. The CDR3 DNA is TGCGCCAGCAGCCCCCTAGGCCGGGGGGGGTTCACAGATACGCAGTATTTT.

Worth noting for this clone: This sample also contains other DNA sequences that code for the same CDR3. This chain uses TRBV20-1 with TRBJ2-1; unclear D gene. V was clipped by 5 bases and J by 7 bases, with 9 bases between them. Germline V gene data show CDR1 as DFQATT and CDR2 as SNEGSKA (reference sequence). CDR3 length equals 11 residues. For the CDR3, the DNA is TGCAGTGCTCGTGTGGTGAATGAGCAGTTCTTC. Its protein is CSARVVNEQFF.